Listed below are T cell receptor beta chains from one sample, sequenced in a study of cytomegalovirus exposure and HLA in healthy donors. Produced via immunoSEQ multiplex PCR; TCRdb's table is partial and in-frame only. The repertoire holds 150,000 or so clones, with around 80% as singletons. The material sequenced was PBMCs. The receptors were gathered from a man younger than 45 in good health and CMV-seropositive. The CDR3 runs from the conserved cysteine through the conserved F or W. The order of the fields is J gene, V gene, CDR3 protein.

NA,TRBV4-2,CASSQDLATVSYEQYF
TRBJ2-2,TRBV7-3,CASSYPGGNGELFF
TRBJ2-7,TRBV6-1,CASSGRGSSYEQYF
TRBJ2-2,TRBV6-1,CASIMDRANTGELFF
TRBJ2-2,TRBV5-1,CASSLTVNTGELFF
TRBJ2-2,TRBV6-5,CASSYLATVGELFF
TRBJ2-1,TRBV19,CASSTWGTGDNEQFF
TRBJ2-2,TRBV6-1,CASSARLAQNTGELFF
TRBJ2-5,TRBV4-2,CASSQGQGLAVPQETQYF
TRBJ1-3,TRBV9,CASSVAGTLLGNTIYF
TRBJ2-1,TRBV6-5,CASSYSGLAGNNEQFF
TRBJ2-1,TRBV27,CASSFLAESSYNEQFF